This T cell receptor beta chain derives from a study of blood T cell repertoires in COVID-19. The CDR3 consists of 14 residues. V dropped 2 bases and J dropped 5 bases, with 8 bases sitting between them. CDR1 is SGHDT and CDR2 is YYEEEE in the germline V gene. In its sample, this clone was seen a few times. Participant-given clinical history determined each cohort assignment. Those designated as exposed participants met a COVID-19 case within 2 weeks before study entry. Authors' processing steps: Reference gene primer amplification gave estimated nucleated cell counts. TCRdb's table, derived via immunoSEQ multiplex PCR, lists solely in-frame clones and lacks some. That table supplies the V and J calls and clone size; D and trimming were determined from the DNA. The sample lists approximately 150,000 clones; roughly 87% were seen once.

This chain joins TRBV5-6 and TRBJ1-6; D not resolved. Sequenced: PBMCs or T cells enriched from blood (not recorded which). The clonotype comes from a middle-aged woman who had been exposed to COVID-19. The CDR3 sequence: CASSLLQNNSPLHF. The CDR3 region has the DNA TGTGCCAGCAGCTTACTACAAAATAATTCACCCCTCCACTTT.